One sample yielded the 9 T cell receptor beta chains listed below, sequenced in a study of CD8+ T cells in alopecia areata. Isolated RNA was reverse transcribed into cDNA used as the sequencing template. Data came from immunoSEQ multiplex PCR; TCRdb stores just in-frame clones and leaves some out. The sample consists of 150,000 or so clones, 65% to 75% of them appearing once. The sequencing here drew on CD8+ T cells sorted from blood, taken at week 0. The origin of the receptors is a human donor with alopecia areata.

V and J are TRBV6-5 and TRBJ2-5; no firm D call. Trimming cost V 4 bases and J 4 bases, with 16 bases left between them. The CDR3 runs 15 residues. Per the germline V gene, CDR1 is MNHEY and CDR2 is SVGAGI. Written as DNA, the CDR3 is TGTGCCAGCAGTTCCTCAAGATCGGGTAGAGAGACCCAGTACTTC. Residues: CASSSSRSGRETQYF.

This chain's CDR3 is CASSPREGNTEAFF. CDR3 bases: TGCGCCAGCAGCCCGAGGGAGGGGAACACTGAAGCTTTCTTT. The V gene is TRBV4-1, the J gene TRBJ1-1, with unresolved D. CDR3 length: 14 residues. The germline V gene encodes CDR1 MGHRA and CDR2 YSYEKL. Trimming stripped 4 bases from V and 1 base from J, with 10 bases between.

The chain recombines TRBV5-6 with TRBJ2-7; 8 bases map to TRBD1. Looked up from germline, CDR1 is SGHDT and CDR2 is YYEEEE. The CDR3 spans 15 residues. V trimming: 0 bases; J trimming: 4 bases; junction bases outside the gene matches: 6. CDR3 loop: CASSLEGQGNYEQYF. CDR3 nucleotide sequence: TGTGCCAGCAGCTTGGAAGGACAGGGTAATTACGAGCAGTACTTC.

This clone was found a few times. CDR3 in amino acids: CASSFTGYEQFF. The CDR3 DNA follows: TGTGCCAGCAGCTTCACGGGGTACGAGCAGTTCTTC. The gene calls are TRBV7-2 and TRBJ2-1, with D possibly TRBD2 on 5 matching bases. The V gene's germline CDR1 is SGHTA and CDR2 FQGNSA. CDR3 length equals 12 residues. V lost 3 bases and J 10 bases, leaving 10 bases between the germline ends.

The chain carries TRBV27 and TRBJ1-2; D is undetermined. Germline V gene sequence: CDR1 MNHEY, CDR2 SMNVEV (reference sequence). The CDR3 is made up of 14 amino acids. Trimming took 0 bases from V and 2 from J, leaving 7 bases between them. CDR3 sequence: CASSLSPPNYGYTF. The CDR3 nucleotides are TGTGCCAGCAGTTTATCCCCCCCAAACTATGGCTACACCTTC.

The gene calls are TRBV7-9 and TRBJ2-2; 8 positions agree with TRBD1. Germline lookup yields CDR1 SEHNR and CDR2 FQNEAQ (reference sequence). V dropped 2 bases and J dropped 5; count of bases not matched to a gene: 4. The CDR3 extends over 15 amino acids. CDR3 nucleotide sequence: TGTGCCAGCAGCTTACGGACAGGGATTACCGGGGAGCTGTTTTTT. This encodes CASSLRTGITGELFF.

This chain joins TRBV12-5 and TRBJ2-7, with a possible D match to TRBD1 (5 bases). V gave up 5 bases and J gave up 6 bases, with 11 bases separating them. This CDR3 has 12 residues. The germline V gene has CDR1 LGHNT and CDR2 FRNRAP. CDR3 nucleotide sequence: TGTGCTAGTGGTACCGGTAGGGGCGAGCAGTACTTC. Residues: CASGTGRGEQYF.

V is TRBV6-1 and J is TRBJ1-2; D might be TRBD1 (5 bases). CDR1 is MNHNS, CDR2 SASEGT, per germline. The V and J ends lost 11 bases and 9 bases respectively, with 19 bases between them. This CDR3 comprises 12 residues. The CDR3 DNA sequence: TGTGCCTACTATGGGTTGCGGGGGAGCTACACCTTC. Translated: CAYYGLRGSYTF.

Of note for this clone: The junction departs from germline at one end; a sequencing error may be responsible. This chain links TRBV20-1 with TRBJ1-1; no firm D call. The CDR3 is made up of 10 amino acids. In germline, CDR1 is DFQATT, CDR2 SNEGSKA (reference sequence). In DNA form, the CDR3 reads TGCAGTGCTAGAGGGCAGCCAGTCTATTTT. Translating it yields CSARGQPVYF.